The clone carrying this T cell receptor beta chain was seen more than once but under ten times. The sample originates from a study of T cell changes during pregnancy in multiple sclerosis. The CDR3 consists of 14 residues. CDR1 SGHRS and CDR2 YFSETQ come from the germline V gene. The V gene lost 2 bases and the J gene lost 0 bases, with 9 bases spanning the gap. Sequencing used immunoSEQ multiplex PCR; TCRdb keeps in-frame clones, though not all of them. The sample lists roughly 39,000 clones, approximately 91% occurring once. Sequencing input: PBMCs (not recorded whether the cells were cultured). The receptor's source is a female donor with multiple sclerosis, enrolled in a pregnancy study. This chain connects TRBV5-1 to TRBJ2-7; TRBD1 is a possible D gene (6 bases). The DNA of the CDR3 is TGCGCCAGCAGCTTACGGACAGACTCCTACGAGCAGTACTTC. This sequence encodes CASSLRTDSYEQYF.